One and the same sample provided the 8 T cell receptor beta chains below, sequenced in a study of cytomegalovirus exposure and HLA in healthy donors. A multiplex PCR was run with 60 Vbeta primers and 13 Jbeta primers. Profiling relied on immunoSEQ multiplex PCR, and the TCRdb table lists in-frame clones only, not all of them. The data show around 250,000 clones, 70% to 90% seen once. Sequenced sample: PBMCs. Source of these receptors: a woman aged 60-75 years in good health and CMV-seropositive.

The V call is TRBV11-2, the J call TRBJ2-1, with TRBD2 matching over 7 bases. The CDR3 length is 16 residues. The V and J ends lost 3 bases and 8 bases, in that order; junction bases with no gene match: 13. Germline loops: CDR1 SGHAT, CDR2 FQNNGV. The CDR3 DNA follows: TGTGCCAGCAGCTTTAGGGAGGGCCAGCCCACTGATGAGCAGTTCTTC. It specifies CASSFREGQPTDEQFF.

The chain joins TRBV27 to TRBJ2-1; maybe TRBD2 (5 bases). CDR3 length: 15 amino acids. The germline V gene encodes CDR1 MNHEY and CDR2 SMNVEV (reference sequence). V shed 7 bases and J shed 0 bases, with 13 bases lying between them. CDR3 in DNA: TGTGCCAGCAACATCCTAGGGAGCTCCTACAATGAGCAGTTCTTC. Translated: CASNILGSSYNEQFF.

Written as DNA, the CDR3 is TGTGCCAGCAGTTTATACCACTCCCCCTATGGCTACACCTTC. Amino acid sequence: CASSLYHSPYGYTF. The rearrangement joins TRBV28 to TRBJ1-2, with no clear D. V gave up 1 base and J gave up 4 bases, with 10 bases separating them. Germline lookup yields CDR1 MDHEN and CDR2 SYDVKM. This CDR3 region has 14 residues.

The CDR3 protein is CASSLAGSVTGELFF. In DNA form, the CDR3 reads TGTGCCAGCAGCTTGGCCGGGTCGGTCACCGGGGAGCTGTTTTTT. The V call is TRBV5-5, the J call TRBJ2-2; no clear D. The CDR3 has 15 amino acids. Trimming cost V 0 bases and J 4 bases, with 10 bases left between them. From germline, CDR1 is SGHKS and CDR2 YYEKEE (reference sequence).

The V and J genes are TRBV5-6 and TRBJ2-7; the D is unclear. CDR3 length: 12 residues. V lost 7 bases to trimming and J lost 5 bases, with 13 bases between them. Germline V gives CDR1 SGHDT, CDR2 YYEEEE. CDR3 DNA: TGTGCCAGCCACGACTTACCCAACGAGCAGTACTTC. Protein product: CASHDLPNEQYF.

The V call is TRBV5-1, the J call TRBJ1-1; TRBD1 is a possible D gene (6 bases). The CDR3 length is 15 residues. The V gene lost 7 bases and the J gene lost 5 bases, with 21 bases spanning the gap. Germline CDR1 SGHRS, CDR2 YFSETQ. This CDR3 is CASSREGTTGTEAFF. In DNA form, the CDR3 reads TGCGCCAGCTCCCGAGAGGGGACAACTGGGACTGAAGCTTTCTTT.

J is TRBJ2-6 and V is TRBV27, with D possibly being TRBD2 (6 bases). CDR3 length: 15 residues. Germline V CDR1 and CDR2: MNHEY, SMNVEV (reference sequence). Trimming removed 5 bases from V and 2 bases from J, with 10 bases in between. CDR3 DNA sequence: TGTGCCAGCAGTGGAAGGGAGGCTGGGGCCAACGTCCTGACTTTC. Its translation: CASSGREAGANVLTF.

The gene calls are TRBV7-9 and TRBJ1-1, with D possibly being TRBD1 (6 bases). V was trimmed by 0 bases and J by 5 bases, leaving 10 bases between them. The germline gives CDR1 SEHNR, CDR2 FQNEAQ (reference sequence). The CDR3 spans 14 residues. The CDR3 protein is CASSLAQGGTEAFF. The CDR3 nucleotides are TGTGCCAGCAGCTTAGCACAGGGTGGTACTGAAGCTTTCTTT. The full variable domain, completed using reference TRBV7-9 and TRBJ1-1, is DTGVSQNPRHKITKRGQNVTFRCDPISEHNRLYWYRQTLGQGPEFLTYFQNEAQLEKSRLLSDRFSAERPKGSFSTLEIQRTEQGDSAMYLCASSLAQGGTEAFFGQGTRLTVV.